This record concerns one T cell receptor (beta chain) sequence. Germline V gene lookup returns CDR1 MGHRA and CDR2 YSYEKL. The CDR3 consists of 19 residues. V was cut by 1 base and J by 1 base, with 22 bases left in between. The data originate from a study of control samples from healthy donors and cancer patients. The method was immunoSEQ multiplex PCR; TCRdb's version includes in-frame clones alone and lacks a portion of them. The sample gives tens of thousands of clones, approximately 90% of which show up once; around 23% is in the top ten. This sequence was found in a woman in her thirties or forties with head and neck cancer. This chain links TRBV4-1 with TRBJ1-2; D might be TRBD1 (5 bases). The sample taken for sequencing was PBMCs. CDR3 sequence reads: CASSQVLFRRDQFNYGYTF. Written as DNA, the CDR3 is TGCGCCAGCAGCCAAGTGTTGTTCAGAAGGGACCAGTTTAACTATGGCTACACCTTC.